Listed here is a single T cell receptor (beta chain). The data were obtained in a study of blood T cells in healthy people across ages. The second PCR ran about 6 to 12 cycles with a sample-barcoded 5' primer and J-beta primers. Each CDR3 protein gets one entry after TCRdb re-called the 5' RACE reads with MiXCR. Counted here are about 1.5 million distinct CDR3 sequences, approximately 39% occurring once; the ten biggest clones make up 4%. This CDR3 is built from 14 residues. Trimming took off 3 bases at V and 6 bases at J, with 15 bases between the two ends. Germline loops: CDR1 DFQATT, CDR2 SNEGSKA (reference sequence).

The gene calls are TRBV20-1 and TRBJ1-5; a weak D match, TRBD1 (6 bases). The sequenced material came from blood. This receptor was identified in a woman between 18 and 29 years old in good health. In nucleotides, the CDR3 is TGCAGTGCTAGCTTCGGGGGCTTGGGTCAGCCCCAGCATTTT. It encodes CSASFGGLGQPQHF.